The next 10 T cell receptor beta chains were all read from a single sample in a study of T cells expressing NK-cell markers. TCRdb derives one entry per CDR3 protein from the 5' RACE reads, leaving out DNA. The sample holds about 550,000 distinct CDR3 sequences. Sequenced sample: blood T cells: a sorted CD56 or NKG2C T cell subset, CD4+ or CD8+ T cells, or bulk PBMC T cells (not recorded which). These receptors all stem from a man aged 18 to 30 in good health.

The gene calls are TRBV6-5 and TRBJ2-1; TCRdb's assignment of TRBD2 cannot be checked, as there is no DNA. This CDR3 region has 17 residues. Germline lookup yields CDR1 MNHEY and CDR2 SVGAGI. CDR3 in amino acids: CASSRGPSGSFYNEQFF.

This chain joins TRBV20-1 and TRBJ2-1; the D call from TCRdb, TRBD2, cannot be confirmed without DNA. The CDR3 loop spans 13 amino acids. The germline V gene encodes CDR1 DFQATT and CDR2 SNEGSKA (reference sequence). CDR3 protein: CSANLAGWNEQFF.

The gene calls are TRBV29-1 and TRBJ1-1; TCRdb's D call of TRBD1 is untestable without DNA. The CDR3 totals 13 residues. Per the germline V gene, CDR1 is SQVTM and CDR2 is ANQGSEA. CDR3: CSGGRGGVGEAFF. Variable domain in full (rest from reference TRBV29-1 and TRBJ1-1): SAVISQKPSRDICQRGTSLTIQCQVDSQVTMMFWYRQQPGQSLTLIATANQGSEATYESGFVIDKFPISRPNLTFSTLTVSNMSPEDSSIYLCSGGRGGVGEAFFGQGTRLTVV.

The chain has TRBV11-2 and TRBJ1-5. The CDR3 contains 15 residues. Germline V CDR1 and CDR2: SGHAT, FQNNGV. The CDR3 loop is CASSSGIGGAQPQHF. Based on the CDR3 plus reference TRBV11-2 and TRBJ1-5, the full variable domain is EAGVAQSPRYKIIEKRQSVAFWCNPISGHATLYWYQQILGQGPKLLIQFQNNGVVDDSQLPKDRFSAERLKGVDSTLKIQPAKLEDSAVYLCASSSGIGGAQPQHFGDGTRLSIL.

The gene calls are TRBV12-3 or TRBV12-4 and TRBJ2-3. The CDR3 is made up of 15 amino acids. The CDR3 loop is CASSFIPDRADTQYF.

The chain uses TRBV6-5 and TRBJ2-1. The CDR3 contains 11 residues. Germline values: CDR1 MNHEY, CDR2 SVGAGI. The CDR3 loop reads CASSYSNEQFF.

The chain employs TRBV6-2 or TRBV6-3 and TRBJ2-7. Looked up from germline, CDR1 is MNHEY and CDR2 is SVGEGT. The CDR3 loop spans 11 amino acids. The CDR3 loop is CASSYSSEQYF.

The chain carries TRBV25-1 and TRBJ1-4. The CDR3 runs 14 residues. Per the germline V gene, CDR1 is MGHDK and CDR2 is SYGVNS. CDR3: CASSRTGRNEKLFF.

The chain links TRBV10-3 to TRBJ2-7; TCRdb gives TRBD2 as the D gene, but with no DNA this cannot be confirmed. Looked up from germline, CDR1 is ENHRY and CDR2 is SYGVKD. The CDR3 length is 16 residues. The CDR3 reads CAVGTGGVTSFYEQYF.

The chain recombines TRBV6-1 with TRBJ2-2; no DNA is available, so the TRBD1 call from TCRdb remains unchecked. The CDR3 is 13 residues long. Per the germline V gene, CDR1 is MNHNS and CDR2 is SASEGT. The CDR3 loop reads CASSADRAGELFF.